This TCR beta chain originates from a study of T cell changes during pregnancy in multiple sclerosis. CDR1 SGHTA and CDR2 FQGNSA come from the germline V gene. This CDR3 contains 16 residues. V gave up 5 bases and J gave up 4 bases, with 15 bases separating them. Data came from immunoSEQ multiplex PCR; TCRdb stores just in-frame clones and leaves some out. This sample has about 34,000 clones, with around nine tenths found just once. The origin of this receptor is a female donor with multiple sclerosis, enrolled in a pregnancy study. The sequencing here drew on CD8+ T cells from peripheral blood mononuclear cells, taken in the third trimester of pregnancy. The chain combines TRBV7-2 with TRBJ1-6; weak D call: TRBD1 (5 bases). The CDR3 coding sequence is TGTGCCAGCAGCCCGACTTCTGCAGGGTATAATTCACCCCTCCACTTT. This encodes CASSPTSAGYNSPLHF.